Sequencing of this TCR beta chain was carried out in a study of post-analysis software for immune sequencing data. The authors incorporated unique molecular identifiers into the TCR beta cDNA libraries. Via MiXCR, TCRdb re-called the PCR reads, giving one row per CDR3 protein. Of hundreds of thousands of distinct CDR3 sequences listed, about 57% are singletons. With regard to this clonotype: Its antigen remains unknown.

Findings and limits, study-wide: Compared with controls, patients had more of five TRBV segments, including TRBV5-6, TRBV5-1 and TRBV20-1.

The CDR3 has 18 residues. J lost 4 bases, V lost 1 base, and 14 bases had no gene match. Germline-derived CDR1 and CDR2 are DFQATT and SNEGSKA (reference sequence). The origin of this receptor is a girl under 18 with multiple sclerosis. The rearrangement uses TRBV20-1 and TRBJ2-1, with TRBD2 matching over 9 bases. The sequencing sample was made of blood. The CDR3 spells CSARVDLAGFKWYNEQFF. CDR3 nucleotides: TGCAGTGCTAGAGTGGATCTAGCGGGATTTAAGTGGTACAATGAGCAGTTCTTC.